These 8 T cell receptor beta chains were sequenced from one sample in a study of blood T cell repertoires in COVID-19. Method: immunoSEQ multiplex PCR; TCRdb's copy keeps in-frame clones and lacks some. The sample consists of 130,000 or so clones, roughly four fifths of them appearing once. Sequenced: PBMCs or T cells enriched from blood (not recorded which). These receptors were obtained from a man aged 30-40 years who had recovered from COVID-19.

J is TRBJ2-2 and V is TRBV27; TRBD1 is a possible D gene (6 bases). This CDR3 is 16 amino acids long. Per germline, CDR1 MNHEY and CDR2 SMNVEV (reference sequence). V dropped 3 bases and J dropped 6 bases, with 17 bases sitting between them. As DNA, the CDR3 is TGTGCCAGCAGTTTTCAGGCAGGGGAGATAGCCGGGGAGCTGTTTTTT. This encodes CASSFQAGEIAGELFF.

This chain links TRBV10-2 with TRBJ2-5, with TRBD1 matching 8 bases. Germline lookup yields CDR1 WSHSY and CDR2 SAAADI. This CDR3 has 13 residues. V was clipped by 5 bases and J by 5 bases; unmatched bases: 4. CDR3 loop: CASSRRQGETQYF. CDR3 nucleotide sequence: TGCGCCAGCAGTCGACGACAGGGGGAGACCCAGTACTTC.

The CDR3, as DNA: TGTGCCAGCAGCCATTCGGGACTAGCGACGTCCTACGAGCAGTACTTC. It yields the protein CASSHSGLATSYEQYF. V usage is TRBV3-1 (or the pseudogene TRBV3-2) and J usage is TRBJ2-7; 10 positions match TRBD2. The germline gives CDR1 LGHDT, CDR2 YNNKEL (reference sequence). This CDR3 is 16 amino acids long. Trimming at V came to 3 bases and at J to 1 base, leaving 6 bases not matched to a gene.

This chain uses TRBV27 with TRBJ2-7; 8 positions match TRBD2. This CDR3 comprises 13 residues. Germline trimming cut 3 bases from V and 4 bases from J; bases unmatched to any gene: 2. CDR1 MNHEY and CDR2 SMNVEV come from the germline V gene (reference sequence). The CDR3 here is CASSLERGYEQYF. Written as DNA, the CDR3 is TGTGCCAGCAGTTTGGAGCGGGGGTACGAGCAGTACTTC.

On this clone: A read error may be the cause here, since a much bigger clone is one base away. The V call is TRBV9, the J call TRBJ2-3, with 12 bases aligning to TRBD2. The CDR3 is 15 amino acids. Per the germline V gene, CDR1 is SGDLS and CDR2 is YYNGEE. V dropped 5 bases and J dropped 0; count of bases not matched to a gene: 1. The CDR3 coding sequence is TGTGCCAGCAGTGGGACTAGCGGGAGCACAGATACGCAGTATTTT. Its protein product is CASSGTSGSTDTQYF.

This clone has a handful of counts. The CDR3 DNA reads as TGTGCCAGCGTCCGGGACAGCACTAACTATGGCTACACCTTC. It encodes CASVRDSTNYGYTF. This chain joins TRBV18 and TRBJ1-2, with 7 bases identical to TRBD1. This CDR3 is built from 14 residues. V gave up 8 bases and J gave up 0 bases; unmatched junction bases: 6. Germline values: CDR1 KGHSH, CDR2 LQKENI.

This chain joins TRBV10-3 and TRBJ1-2; D not certain. From germline, CDR1 is ENHRY and CDR2 SYGVKD. CDR3 length: 12 amino acids. V lost 4 bases and J 6 bases, leaving 9 bases between the germline ends. This CDR3 reads CAISALRDGYTF. In nucleotides, the CDR3 is TGTGCCATCAGTGCGCTCCGGGATGGCTACACCTTC.

The chain uses TRBV5-6 and TRBJ2-7; no definite D call. V lost 1 base and J 1 base, leaving 3 bases between the germline ends. Germline V gives CDR1 SGHDT, CDR2 YYEEEE. CDR3 size: 12 residues. CDR3: CASSLLSYEQYV. CDR3 DNA: TGTGCCAGCAGCTTGCTTTCCTACGAGCAGTACGTC.